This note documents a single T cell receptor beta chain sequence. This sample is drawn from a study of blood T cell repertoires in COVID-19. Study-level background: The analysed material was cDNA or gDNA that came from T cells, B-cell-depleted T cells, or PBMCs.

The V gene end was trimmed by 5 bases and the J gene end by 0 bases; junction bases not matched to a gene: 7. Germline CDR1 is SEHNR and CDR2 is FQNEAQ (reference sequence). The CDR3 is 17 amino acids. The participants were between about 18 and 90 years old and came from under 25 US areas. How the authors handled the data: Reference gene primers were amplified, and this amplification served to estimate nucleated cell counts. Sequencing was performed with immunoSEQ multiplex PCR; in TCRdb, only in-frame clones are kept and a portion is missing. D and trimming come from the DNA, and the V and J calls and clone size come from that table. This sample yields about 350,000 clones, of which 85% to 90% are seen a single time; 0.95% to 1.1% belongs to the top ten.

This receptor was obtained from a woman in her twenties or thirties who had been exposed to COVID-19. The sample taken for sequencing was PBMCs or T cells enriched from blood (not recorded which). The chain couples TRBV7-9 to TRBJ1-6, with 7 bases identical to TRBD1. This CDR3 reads CASSPEQGSSYNSPLHF. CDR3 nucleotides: TGTGCCAGCAGCCCCGAACAGGGGAGCTCCTATAATTCACCCCTCCACTTT.